This entry describes one T cell receptor (beta chain). The CDR3 totals 19 residues. These data come from a study of blood T cell repertoires in COVID-19. Study-wide background: Collection of acute and convalescent COVID-19 samples took place in the United States, Italy and Spain. The analysed material was cDNA or gDNA that came from T cells, B-cell-depleted T cells, or PBMCs.

Participants spanned ages roughly 18 to 95 years and resided in 24 US areas. Cohorts were assigned according to the clinical history that participants reported. The assay was immunoSEQ multiplex PCR, and TCRdb's table has in-frame clones only and misses some. The data show under 500,000 clones, roughly 85% seen once. The receptor was isolated from a woman younger than 30 with acute COVID-19. The chain uses TRBV21-1 and TRBJ2-2; the table's D call, TRBD1, has no DNA check behind it. TRBV21-1 is designated a pseudogene. Source material: PBMCs or T cells enriched from blood (not recorded which). CDR3 sequence: CASSNWGSSGRGGTGELFF. CDR3 coding DNA: TGTGCCAGCAGCAATTGGGGATCGAGTGGGAGAGGGGGAACCGGGGAGCTGTTTTTT.